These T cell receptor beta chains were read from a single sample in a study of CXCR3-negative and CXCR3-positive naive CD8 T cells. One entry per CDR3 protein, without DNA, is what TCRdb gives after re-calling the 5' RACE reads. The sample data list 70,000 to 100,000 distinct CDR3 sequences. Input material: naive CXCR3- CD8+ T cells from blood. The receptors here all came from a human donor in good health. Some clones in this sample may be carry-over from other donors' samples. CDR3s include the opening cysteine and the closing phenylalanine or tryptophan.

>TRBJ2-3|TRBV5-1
CASSLWGPDTQYF
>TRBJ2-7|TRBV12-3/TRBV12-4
CASSGLAGSTYEQYF
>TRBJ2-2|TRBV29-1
CSVVGGSTGELFF
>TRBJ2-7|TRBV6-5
CASGQGASYEQYF
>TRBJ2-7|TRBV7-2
CAGSSTRTGVFGEQYF
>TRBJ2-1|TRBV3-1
CASSQGVASDPSTSIYNEQFF
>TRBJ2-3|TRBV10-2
CASSDPSGYSTDTQYF
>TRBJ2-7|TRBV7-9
CASSLVGGVYEQYF
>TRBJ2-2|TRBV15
CATSRVSGAGELFF
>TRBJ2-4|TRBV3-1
CASSQVAVGHLLAKNIQYF
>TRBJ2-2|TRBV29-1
CSVEGYNTGELFF
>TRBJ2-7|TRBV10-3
CAISEFGQGYEQYF
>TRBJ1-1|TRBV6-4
CASSDSRDPTEAFF
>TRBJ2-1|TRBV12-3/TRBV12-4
CASSLVDEQFF
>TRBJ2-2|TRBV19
CASKVQGWATGELFF
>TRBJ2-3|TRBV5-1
CASSRGDTQYF
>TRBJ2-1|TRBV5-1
CASSSAGSYNEQFF
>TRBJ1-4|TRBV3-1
CASSQFLGQEEILGEKLFF
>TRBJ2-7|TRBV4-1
CASSPEGKEEQYF
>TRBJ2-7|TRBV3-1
CASSQKPGQLYEQYF
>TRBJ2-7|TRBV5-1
CASSLVTSFYEQYF
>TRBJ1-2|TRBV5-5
CASSSSGSWGYTF
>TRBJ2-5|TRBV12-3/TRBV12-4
CASSQGGRGAEETQYF
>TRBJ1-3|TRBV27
CASRAGRTVGNTIYF
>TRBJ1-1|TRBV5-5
CASSPWGQNTEAFF
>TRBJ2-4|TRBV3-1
CASGPGLAGFKNIQYF
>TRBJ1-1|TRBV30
CAWTTGRGTEAFF
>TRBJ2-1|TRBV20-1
CSGRGLAGYNEQFF
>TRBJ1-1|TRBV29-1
CSVDGTDEGTEAFF
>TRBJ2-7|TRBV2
CASSEAGGPFSYEQYF
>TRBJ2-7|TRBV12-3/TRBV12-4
CASKLAGVTEQYF